Listed here is a single T cell receptor beta chain. This entry belongs to a study of identical twins. The CDR3 runs to 12 residues. CDR1 is MNHEY, CDR2 SVGAGI, per germline. The junction had 3 bases not matched to a gene; V was cut back by 6 bases and J by 7 bases. Template switching (which added a universal primer site) was used, and cDNA carried unique molecular identifiers. From the 5' RACE reads, TCRdb called clonotypes with MiXCR, one entry per CDR3 protein. The sample lists around 500,000 distinct CDR3 sequences; approximately 15% were seen once. The data were also submitted as part of a second study, on yellow fever vaccine responses in identical twins.

The clonotype was recovered from a young woman in good health. J is TRBJ2-1 and V is TRBV6-5; TRBD2 agrees at 7 bases. The source material was CD4+ T cells sorted from blood. CDR3 DNA: TGTGCCAGCAGCAATAGCGGGAATGAGCAGTTCTTC. This sequence encodes CASSNSGNEQFF.